This T cell receptor (beta chain) is from a study of Ad26.COV2.S vaccination and SARS-CoV-2 variants. Study-level results: For non-spike TCRs, breadth in vaccine recipients resembled that in placebo recipients. The TCR-based breadth and depth measures might underestimate overall T cell responses.

The sample's treatment: around 19 received Ad26.COV2.S at low or high dose, single or two shots; a few received placebo; per-sample allocation not given. Sampling was performed 63 days after the first vaccine or placebo injection. Generated by immunoSEQ multiplex PCR, the TCRdb table keeps only in-frame clones and is missing some. The sample yields 350,000 to 400,000 clones, approximately 86% seen once. Turning to this clone: Its matching antigen is unknown.

The sample was peripheral blood, taken in a trial of Ad26.COV2.S vaccine versus placebo. This receptor was obtained from a person between 18 and 65 years old who received the Ad26.COV2.S COVID-19 vaccine or a placebo.

The CDR3 sequence is CASTTSLGAVDEQFF. The CDR3 bases are TGTGCCAGCACCACATCCCTTGGGGCAGTCGATGAGCAGTTCTTC. The J gene is TRBJ2-1, the V gene TRBV7-9; D is perhaps TRBD1 (5 bases). Germline V CDR1 and CDR2: SEHNR, FQNEAQ (reference sequence). The CDR3 sequence is 15 residues long. The V end was cut by 7 bases, the J end by 8 bases, with 21 bases between. Filled out from reference TRBV7-9 and TRBJ2-1, the complete variable domain reads DTGVSQNPRHKITKRGQNVTFRCDPISEHNRLYWYRQTLGQGPEFLTYFQNEAQLEKSRLLSDRFSAERPKGSFSTLEIQRTEQGDSAMYLCASTTSLGAVDEQFFGPGTRLTVL.